The 19 T cell receptor beta chains presented below share a single source sample, sequenced in a study of blood T cell repertoires in COVID-19. Only in-frame clones appear in the TCRdb table, and some are missing; sequencing was by immunoSEQ multiplex PCR. This sample has approximately 180,000 clones, with more than 75% found just once. Sample: peripheral blood. All receptors come from a human donor in a cohort sampled during active COVID-19.

The rearrangement links TRBV11-2 to TRBJ2-5; TRBD2 agrees at 13 bases. Germline CDR1 SGHAT, CDR2 FQNNGV. This CDR3 contains 18 residues. Trimming at V came to 5 bases and at J to 5 bases, leaving 14 bases not matched to a gene. The CDR3 nucleotides read TGTGCCAGCAGCAGAACTAGCGGGAGGGGAGGCGTGGGGGAGACCCAGTACTTC. This encodes CASSRTSGRGGVGETQYF.

This sequence joins TRBV12-3 or TRBV12-4 and TRBJ1-6, with 8 bases fitting TRBD1. The CDR3 is 13 residues long. V was pared by 7 bases and J by 9 bases, with 5 bases of the junction left unmatched. The CDR3 DNA reads TGTGCCAGCATGGACAGGGTAGCTTCACCCCTCCACTTT. Its translation: CASMDRVASPLHF.

This clone appeared once. The chain uses TRBV4-1 and TRBJ1-3, with a weak D call TRBD1 (5 bases). Trimming removed 0 bases from V and 3 bases from J, with 9 bases in between. Germline CDR1 and CDR2: MGHRA and YSYEKL. CDR3 length: 15 amino acids. The CDR3 loop reads CASSQDVGLGNTIYF. CDR3 nucleotides: TGCGCCAGCAGCCAAGACGTGGGGCTTGGAAACACCATATATTTT.

The chain is built from TRBV6-1 and TRBJ1-6, with a possible D match to TRBD1 (6 bases). V shed 3 bases and J shed 6 bases, with 9 bases lying between them. Germline lookup yields CDR1 MNHNS and CDR2 SASEGT. CDR3 size: 14 residues. The CDR3 region has the DNA TGTGCCAGCAGTGAGGGACATCCTAATTCACCCCTCCACTTT. Its translation is CASSEGHPNSPLHF.

The rearrangement joins TRBV10-3 to TRBJ2-6; D possibly corresponds to TRBD1 (5 bases). V lost 6 bases, J lost 0 bases, and 12 bases lay in between. This CDR3 has 16 residues. The germline CDR1 and CDR2 sequences are ENHRY and SYGVKD. DNA of the CDR3: TGTGCCATCAGGAGTAGGGGAAACTCTGGGGCCAACGTCCTGACTTTC. Its translation is CAIRSRGNSGANVLTF.

This sequence joins TRBV24-1 and TRBJ1-5, with TRBD1 identical over 7 bases. From germline, CDR1 is KGHDR and CDR2 SFDVKD. V gave up 6 bases and J gave up 0 bases; unmatched junction bases: 13. The CDR3 runs to 18 residues. CDR3 sequence: CATSPIGTAQISNQPQHF. CDR3 sequence (DNA): TGTGCCACCAGTCCTATAGGGACAGCACAGATTAGCAATCAGCCCCAGCATTTT.

DNA of the CDR3: TGTGCCAGCAGATCAGACAGGGAACTCTACGAGCAGTACTTC. It translates to CASRSDRELYEQYF. This chain connects TRBV28 to TRBJ2-7, with TRBD1 identical over 7 bases. V lost 6 bases to trimming and J lost 3 bases; unmatched junction nucleotides: 8. The CDR3 has 14 amino acids. Germline V lookup: CDR1 MDHEN, CDR2 SYDVKM.

In DNA form, the CDR3 reads TGTGCCAGCAGCTTAGGAGAATTGGGGGCGAAGACCCAGTACTTC. Translating gives CASSLGELGAKTQYF. The chain joins TRBV7-8 to TRBJ2-5, with D possibly TRBD1 on 6 matching bases. Per the germline V gene, CDR1 is SGHVS and CDR2 is FQNEAQ. The CDR3 contains 15 residues. Trimming removed 1 base from V and 6 bases from J, with 15 bases in between.

J is TRBJ1-2 and V is TRBV2; possibly TRBD1 for D (5 bases). The CDR3 has 15 amino acids. V lost 3 bases, J lost 4 bases, and 15 bases lay in between. Germline-derived CDR1 and CDR2 are SNHLY and FYNNEI. For the CDR3, the DNA is TGTGCCAGCAGTGACGACAGCCTGGGTTCCTATGGCTACACCTTC. Translated, it gives CASSDDSLGSYGYTF.

The chain recombines TRBV10-2 with TRBJ1-2; D may be TRBD1 (5 bases). Germline CDR1 WSHSY, CDR2 SAAADI. Between the trimmed V and J ends, which lost 6 bases and 4 bases, there was a span of 18 bases. This CDR3 contains 15 residues. CDR3 loop: CASSLPGGVSYGYTF. DNA for the CDR3: TGCGCCAGCAGCCTTCCCGGGGGGGTTTCCTATGGCTACACCTTC.

The chain combines TRBV5-1 with TRBJ2-7; 8 positions agree with TRBD1. The CDR3 is 15 amino acids. The germline gives CDR1 SGHRS, CDR2 YFSETQ. The V segment lost 2 bases and the J segment 3 bases; nucleotides outside the gene matches: 7. The CDR3 is CASSLDDRGFYEQYF. CDR3 DNA sequence: TGCGCCAGCAGCTTAGACGACAGGGGTTTCTACGAGCAGTACTTC.

The rearrangement uses TRBV19 and TRBJ2-1; 10 bases are a match to TRBD2. The CDR3 contains 14 residues. The J segment lost 7 bases and the V segment lost 3 bases, leaving 3 bases of the junction unmatched. Germline V lookup: CDR1 LNHDA, CDR2 SQIVND (reference sequence). The CDR3 nucleotides read TGTGCCAGTAGTATCCTAGCGGGAGAAAATGAGCAGTTCTTC. Amino acids: CASSILAGENEQFF. The variable domain in full, with the rest retrieved from reference TRBV19 and TRBJ2-1, is DGGITQSPKYLFRKEGQNVTLSCEQNLNHDAMYWYRQDPGQGLRLIYYSQIVNDFQKGDIAEGYSVSREKKESFPLTVTSAQKNPTAFYLCASSILAGENEQFFGPGTRLTVL.

This chain connects TRBV7-8 to TRBJ2-7; possibly TRBD2 for D (5 bases). The CDR3 is made up of 17 amino acids. V shed 3 bases and J shed 3 bases, with 21 bases lying between them. Germline V CDR1 and CDR2: SGHVS, FQNEAQ. CDR3 amino acids: CASSFTAGTRSNYEQYF. CDR3 sequence (DNA): TGTGCCAGCAGCTTTACCGCGGGCACTCGGTCCAACTACGAGCAGTACTTC.

The chain links TRBV12-5 to TRBJ2-7; 9 nucleotides agree with TRBD2. CDR1 is LGHNT and CDR2 is FRNRAP in the germline V gene. Unmatched junction bases numbered 18, after V lost 1 base and J lost 5 bases. The CDR3 contains 19 residues. The CDR3 here is CASGLDLPLSGSGVDEQYF. The CDR3 DNA sequence: TGTGCTAGTGGTTTGGACCTCCCCCTTAGCGGGAGTGGAGTGGACGAGCAGTACTTC. Full variable domain (outside the CDR3, taken from reference TRBV12-5 and TRBJ2-7): DARVTQTPRHKVTEMGQEVTMRCQPILGHNTVFWYRQTMMQGLELLAYFRNRAPLDDSGMPKDRFSAEMPDATLATLKIQPSEPRDSAVYFCASGLDLPLSGSGVDEQYFGPGTRLTVT.

The CDR3 DNA follows: TGTGCCAGCAGCCTGCGACTAGATCCCGGGGAGCTGTTTTTT. Encoded protein: CASSLRLDPGELFF. The chain has TRBV9 and TRBJ2-2; maybe TRBD2 (6 bases). This CDR3 is 14 amino acids long. Trimming stripped 4 bases from V and 6 bases from J, with 13 bases between. Germline assignment: CDR1 SGDLS and CDR2 YYNGEE.

This chain uses TRBV7-2 with TRBJ2-7, with 8 positions matching TRBD2. V lost 1 base to trimming and J lost 2 bases; unmatched junction nucleotides: 7. CDR1 and CDR2 from the germline V gene are SGHTA and FQGNSA. This CDR3 is built from 16 residues. CDR3 loop: CASSLDPGGWTYEQYF. The CDR3 region has the DNA TGTGCCAGCAGCTTAGATCCGGGAGGGTGGACCTACGAGCAGTACTTC. Full variable domain (rest looked up from reference TRBV7-2 and TRBJ2-7): GAGVSQSPSNKVTEKGKDVELRCDPISGHTALYWYRQSLGQGLEFLIYFQGNSAPDKSGLPSDRFSAERTGGSVSTLTIQRTQQEDSAVYLCASSLDPGGWTYEQYFGPGTRLTVT.

The chain employs TRBV27 and TRBJ2-7; 7 nucleotides line up with TRBD1. The CDR3 is 14 residues long. The germline V gene encodes CDR1 MNHEY and CDR2 SMNVEV (reference sequence). V dropped 6 bases and J dropped 12; count of bases not matched to a gene: 17. CDR3 protein: CASSSGTVGSARYF. CDR3 DNA: TGTGCCAGCAGCTCCGGGACAGTGGGTTCAGCTAGGTACTTC.

The chain carries TRBV15 and TRBJ2-3, with D possibly matching TRBD2 (5 bases). The germline V and J ends were trimmed by 1 base and 2 bases, with 13 bases remaining between them. There are 16 residues in the CDR3. Germline lookup yields CDR1 LNHNV and CDR2 YYDKDF (reference sequence). CDR3 sequence: CATSRGSGIYTDTQYF. Written as DNA, the CDR3 is TGTGCCACCAGCAGAGGTTCCGGGATTTACACAGATACGCAGTATTTT. Variable domain in full (rest from reference TRBV15 and TRBJ2-3): DAMVIQNPRYQVTQFGKPVTLSCSQTLNHNVMYWYQQKSSQAPKLLFHYYDKDFNNEADTPDNFQSRRPNTSFCFLDIRSPGLGDTAMYLCATSRGSGIYTDTQYFGPGTRLTVL.

This clone has a single count. This chain links TRBV6-5 with TRBJ2-7, with a tentative D call TRBD1 (6 bases). With 0 bases removed from V and 4 bases from J, the gap between germline ends came to 16 bases. The CDR3 covers 16 residues. Germline loops: CDR1 MNHEY, CDR2 SVGAGI. CDR3 protein: CASSYSDRLLLYEQYF. The DNA for the CDR3 is TGTGCCAGCAGTTACTCGGACAGACTCTTACTTTACGAGCAGTACTTC.